This T cell receptor (beta chain) was found in a study of identical twins. Whole-study results and caveats: Where beta out-of-frame sequences were concerned, excess twin sharing was weaker. Memory repertoires showed no such pattern, whereas abundant cord blood beta clonotypes carried fewer insertions.

This clonotype was observed a single time. Its antigen is still unknown. One entry per CDR3 protein, called by TCRdb with MiXCR from the 5' RACE reads. The data contain about 530,000 distinct CDR3 sequences, 13% to 15% of them singletons. This CDR3 has 16 amino acids. Germline loops: CDR1 SGHDN, CDR2 FVKESK. With V trimmed by 3 bases and J by 6 bases, 10 bases remained unmatched. These data also formed part of another study, on yellow fever vaccine responses in identical twins.

The source material was CD4+ T cells sorted from blood. The sequence was collected from a woman aged 18-35 years in good health. This chain links TRBV14 with TRBJ2-1; 8 bases line up with TRBD2. This chain's CDR3 is CASSHYTATSANEQFF. The CDR3 DNA reads as TGTGCCAGCAGCCATTATACTGCGACTAGCGCCAATGAGCAGTTCTTC. Full variable domain (missing parts from reference TRBV14 and TRBJ2-1): EAGVTQFPSHSVIEKGQTVTLRCDPISGHDNLYWYRRVMGKEIKFLLHFVKESKQDESGMPNNRFLAERTGGTYSTLKVQPAELEDSGVYFCASSHYTATSANEQFFGPGTRLTVL.